This section outlines one TCR beta chain sequence together with its context. The sample belongs to a study of blood T cell repertoires in COVID-19. Whole-study context: The United States, Italy and Spain supplied acute and convalescent COVID-19 samples. PBMCs, B-cell-depleted T cells, or T cells provided the cDNA or gDNA that made up the material.

Per the study methods: Estimation of nucleated cell counts relied on the amplification of reference gene primers. Profiled with immunoSEQ multiplex PCR; TCRdb holds only in-frame clones, not every one. That table gives V, J and clone size, and the DNA gave D and trimming. The table lists over 90,000 clones, 81% of them singletons, with less than 4.5% in the top ten. V was clipped by 7 bases and J by 6 bases, with 14 bases between them. This CDR3 comprises 13 residues. Germline CDR1 reads SGHAT; CDR2 reads FQNNGV. This sequence joins TRBV11-2 and TRBJ2-3; no firm D call. The sequencing input was peripheral blood. This clonotype was obtained from a man between 60 and 75 years old with acute or convalescent COVID-19. CDR3 nucleotides: TGTGCCAGCAACTTTGATATAGTGGATACGCAGTATTTT. Protein sequence: CASNFDIVDTQYF.